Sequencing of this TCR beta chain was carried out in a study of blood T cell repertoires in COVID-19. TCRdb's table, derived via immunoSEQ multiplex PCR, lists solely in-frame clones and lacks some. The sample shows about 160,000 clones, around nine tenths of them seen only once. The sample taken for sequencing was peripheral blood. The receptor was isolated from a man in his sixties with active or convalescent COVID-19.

CDR3 sequence: CASSFAGDTEAFF. The CDR3 coding sequence is TGTGCCAGCAGTTTCGCAGGGGATACTGAAGCTTTCTTT. The chain is built from TRBV12-3 or TRBV12-4 and TRBJ1-1, with D maybe TRBD1 (6 bases). This CDR3 spans 13 amino acids. Deletions cut 3 bases from V and 5 bases from J, with 10 bases between.